The rows below give T cell receptor beta chains drawn from one sample of a study of blood T cell repertoires in COVID-19. TCRdb's copy holds only in-frame clones and misses some; the assay was immunoSEQ multiplex PCR. The table has about 80,000 clones, approximately 82% seen once. The sample consisted of peripheral blood. These receptors were obtained from a woman aged 70-85 years with acute or convalescent COVID-19. Both conserved end residues are part of each CDR3. D genes are given only for firm matches. Some rows mark clone size as missing; the rest say once, few, many or name a class of expanded clone.

TRBJ1-5 NA NA TRBV30 CAHGGSTVGQPQHF TGTGCCCATGGTGGTTCCACGGTCGGTCAGCCCCAGCATTTT
TRBJ1-4 NA NA TRBV30 CAWSAGVNEKLFF TGTGCCTGGAGTGCAGGGGTTAATGAAAAACTGTTTTTT
TRBJ2-3 NA NA TRBV24-1 CATSGRGRSTDTQYF TGTGCCACCAGTGGTCGGGGTCGAAGCACAGATACGCAGTATTTT
TRBJ1-1 NA few TRBV21-1 CASSLSDRFKTEAFF TGTGCCAGCAGCCTTTCAGACAGGTTCAAAACTGAAGCTTTCTTT
TRBJ1-5 NA few TRBV18 CASSPYSQISNQPQHF TGTGCCAGCTCACCGTATTCACAGATTAGCAATCAGCCCCAGCATTTT
TRBJ2-5 TRBD1 NA TRBV19 CASSTTGGARETQYF TGTGCCAGTAGTACTACAGGGGGCGCGCGGGAGACCCAGTACTTC
TRBJ1-2 TRBD1 NA TRBV7-9 CASSPAGTGYGYTF TGTGCCAGCAGCCCCGCCGGGACAGGGTATGGCTACACCTTC
TRBJ2-7 TRBD2 NA TRBV11-2 CASSPGLAESYEQYF TGTGCCAGCAGCCCAGGACTAGCGGAGAGCTACGAGCAGTACTTC
TRBJ1-2 NA NA TRBV2 CASLTPSGLYGYTF TGTGCCAGTTTGACCCCCAGCGGTCTTTATGGCTACACCTTC
TRBJ2-7 TRBD2 NA TRBV6-5 CASTKAGGYEQYF TGTGCCAGCACCAAAGCGGGAGGCTACGAGCAGTACTTC
TRBJ2-1 TRBD2 NA TRBV6-5 CASGNGLAGGEQFF TGTGCCAGCGGGAATGGACTAGCGGGAGGTGAGCAGTTCTTC
TRBJ2-1 NA NA TRBV5-1 CASSLSGSLYNEQFF TGCGCCAGCAGCTTGTCTGGCAGTTTATACAATGAGCAGTTCTTC
TRBJ2-7 NA NA TRBV19 CASSPDRPGYEQYF TGTGCCAGTAGCCCGGACAGACCGGGATACGAGCAGTACTTC
TRBJ2-2 TRBD2 NA TRBV7-2 CASSPNGGVTTGELFF TGTGCCAGCAGCCCTAATGGGGGGGTAACCACCGGGGAGCTGTTTTTT
TRBJ2-7 TRBD2 NA TRBV29-1 CSVDPSGSSYEQYF TGCAGCGTTGACCCTAGCGGGTCCTCCTACGAGCAGTACTTC
TRBJ2-1 TRBD1 NA TRBV11-2 CASSSRFNNRGIDNEQFF TGTGCCAGCAGCTCCCGGTTTAATAACAGGGGAATCGACAATGAGCAGTTCTTC
TRBJ1-1 NA once TRBV30 CAWGDMTEAFF TGTGCCTGGGGAGACATGACTGAAGCTTTCTTT
TRBJ2-1 NA NA TRBV4-2 CASSQDLRVPFNEQFF TGTGCCAGCAGCCAAGATTTACGGGTACCCTTCAATGAGCAGTTCTTC
TRBJ2-2 TRBD1 few TRBV27 CASRRRQGTGELFF TGTGCCAGCAGACGAAGACAGGGGACCGGGGAGCTGTTTTTT
TRBJ2-1 NA NA TRBV18 CASSPPAEQYNEQFF TGTGCCAGCTCACCTCCAGCGGAACAATACAATGAGCAGTTCTTC
TRBJ2-2 NA NA TRBV12-3/TRBV12-4 CATKGRMTGELFF TGTGCCACCAAGGGGAGGATGACCGGGGAGCTGTTTTTT
TRBJ1-2 NA few TRBV29-1 CSVAPAGGSYGYTF TGCAGCGTTGCCCCGGCCGGGGGTTCCTATGGCTACACCTTC
TRBJ1-5 NA NA TRBV3-1/TRBV3-2 CASSQGQGNQPQHF TGTGCCAGCAGCCAAGGACAGGGCAATCAGCCCCAGCATTTT
TRBJ2-1 NA NA TRBV5-4 CASSFENGGTYNEQFF TGTGCCAGCAGCTTTGAAAATGGCGGTACCTACAATGAGCAGTTCTTC
TRBJ2-7 TRBD2 NA TRBV27 CASSLSGSYEQYF TGTGCCAGCAGTCTAAGCGGGAGTTACGAGCAGTACTTC
TRBJ1-4 TRBD1 once TRBV28 CASSTPGTGDEKLFF TGTGCCAGCAGCACTCCCGGGACAGGGGATGAAAAACTGTTTTTT
TRBJ2-7 TRBD2 NA TRBV24-1 CATSDSGTSGGYEQYF TGTGCCACCAGTGATTCGGGGACTAGCGGGGGCTACGAGCAGTACTTC
TRBJ1-5 NA few TRBV19 CASSISLIQPQHF TGTGCCAGTAGTATCTCCCTAATTCAGCCCCAGCATTTT
TRBJ2-5 NA NA TRBV28 CASSSRGGQETQYF TGTGCCAGCAGTTCCCGGGGAGGTCAAGAGACCCAGTACTTC
TRBJ2-2 NA NA TRBV10-3 CAISERGSSTGELFF TGTGCCATCAGTGAACGGGGTTCGTCCACCGGGGAGCTGTTTTTT
TRBJ1-5 NA NA TRBV4-1 CASSQVQLNQPQHF TGCGCCAGCAGCCAAGTACAGTTAAATCAGCCCCAGCATTTT
TRBJ2-1 TRBD1 NA TRBV5-1 CASKGQDSYNEQFF TGCGCCAGCAAGGGACAGGACTCCTACAATGAGCAGTTCTTC
TRBJ2-3 NA NA TRBV3-1/TRBV3-2 CASSQEFADTQYF TGTGCCAGCAGCCAAGAATTTGCGGATACGCAGTATTTT